This TCR beta chain derives from a study of cytomegalovirus exposure and HLA in healthy donors. Per germline, CDR1 MRHNA and CDR2 SNTAGT. Between the trimmed V and J ends, which lost 6 bases and 0 bases, there was a span of 21 bases. This CDR3 has 18 amino acids. PCR amplification relied on 60 Vbeta primers (plus 13 Jbeta primers). The table came from immunoSEQ multiplex PCR; TCRdb's copy has only in-frame clones and leaves some out. This table has roughly 88,000 clones, 76% appearing once. The rearrangement links TRBV6-4 to TRBJ1-5, with D unclear. The sample taken for sequencing was PBMCs. The source is a man aged 30 to 45 in good health and CMV-seropositive. The CDR3 region is CASRGVRPIVFSNQPQHF. In nucleotides, the CDR3 is TGTGCCAGCAGAGGAGTTAGACCGATCGTTTTTAGCAATCAGCCCCAGCATTTT.